Below, one T cell receptor (beta chain) is given with its context. The data were obtained in a study of blood T cell repertoires in COVID-19. Study information: Spain, Italy and the United States supplied samples that represented acute and convalescent COVID-19. From T cells, B-cell-depleted T cells, or PBMCs came the material, which was cDNA or gDNA.

Authors' processing steps: Scientists estimated how many nucleated cells there were by amplifying reference gene primers. Assay used: immunoSEQ multiplex PCR; TCRdb lists only in-frame clones, some missing. That table gives V, J and clone size, and the DNA gave D and trimming. The table records 250,000 to 350,000 clones, approximately 90% of them present only once. The germline CDR1 and CDR2 sequences are SGHTA and FQGNSA. The CDR3 sequence is 13 residues long. With 6 bases removed from V and 10 bases from J, the gap between germline ends came to 15 bases. Sequencing was carried out using peripheral blood. This chain joins TRBV7-2 and TRBJ2-2, with D possibly TRBD2 on 6 matching bases. The source is a woman aged 55-70 years with acute or convalescent COVID-19. Written as DNA, the CDR3 is TGTGCCAGCAGTTTGGGACTTGTCGAGGAGCTGTTTTTT. Its protein product is CASSLGLVEELFF.